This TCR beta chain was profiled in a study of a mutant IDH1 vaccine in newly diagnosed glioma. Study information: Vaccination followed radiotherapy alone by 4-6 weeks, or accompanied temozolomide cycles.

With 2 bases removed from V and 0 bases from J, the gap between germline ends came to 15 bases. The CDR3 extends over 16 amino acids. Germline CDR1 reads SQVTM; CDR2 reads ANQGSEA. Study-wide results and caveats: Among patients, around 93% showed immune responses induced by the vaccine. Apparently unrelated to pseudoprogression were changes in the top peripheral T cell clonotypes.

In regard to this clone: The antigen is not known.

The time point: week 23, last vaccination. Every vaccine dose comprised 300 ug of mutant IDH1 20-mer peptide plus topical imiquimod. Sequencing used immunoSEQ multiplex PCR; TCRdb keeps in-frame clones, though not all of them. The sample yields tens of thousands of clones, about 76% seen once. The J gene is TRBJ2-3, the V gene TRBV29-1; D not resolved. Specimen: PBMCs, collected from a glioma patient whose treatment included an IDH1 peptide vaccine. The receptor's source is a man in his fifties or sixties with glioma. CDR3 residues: CSVEIGPPRSTDTQYF. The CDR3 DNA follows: TGCAGCGTTGAAATAGGGCCGCCCAGGAGCACAGATACGCAGTATTTT.